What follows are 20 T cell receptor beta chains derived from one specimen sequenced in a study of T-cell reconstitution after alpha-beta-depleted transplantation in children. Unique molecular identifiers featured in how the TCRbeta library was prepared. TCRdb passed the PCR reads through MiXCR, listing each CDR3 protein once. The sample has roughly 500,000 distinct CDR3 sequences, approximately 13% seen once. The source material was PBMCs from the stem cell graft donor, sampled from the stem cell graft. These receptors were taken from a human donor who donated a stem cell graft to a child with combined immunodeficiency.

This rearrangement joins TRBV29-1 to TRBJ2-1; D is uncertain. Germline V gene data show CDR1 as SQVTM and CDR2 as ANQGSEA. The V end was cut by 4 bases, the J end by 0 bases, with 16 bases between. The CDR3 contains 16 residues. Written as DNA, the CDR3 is TGCAGCGTTGCCCGACTCGACCCGCACTCCTACAATGAGCAGTTCTTC. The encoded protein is CSVARLDPHSYNEQFF.

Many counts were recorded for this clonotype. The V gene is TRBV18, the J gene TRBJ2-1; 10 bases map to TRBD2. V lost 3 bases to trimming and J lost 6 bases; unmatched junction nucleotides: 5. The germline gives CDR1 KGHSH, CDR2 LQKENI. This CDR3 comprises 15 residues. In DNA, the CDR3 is TGTGCCAGCTCACCTTCTAGCGGGAGTGGCAATGAGCAGTTCTTC. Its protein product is CASSPSSGSGNEQFF.

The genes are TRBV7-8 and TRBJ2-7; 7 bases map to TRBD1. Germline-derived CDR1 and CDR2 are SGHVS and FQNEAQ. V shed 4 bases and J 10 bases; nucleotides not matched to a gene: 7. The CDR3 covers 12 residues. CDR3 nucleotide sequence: TGTGCCAGCAGCTCGACGACAGGGAATCAGTACTTC. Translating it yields CASSSTTGNQYF.

CDR3 sequence reads: CSARGVSSSYEQYF. CDR3 coding DNA: TGCAGTGCTAGAGGGGTCAGTAGCTCCTACGAGCAGTACTTC. This chain links TRBV20-1 with TRBJ2-7; D ambiguous. The CDR3 has 14 residues. The V end was cut by 1 base, the J end by 0 bases, with 10 bases between. CDR1 is DFQATT, CDR2 SNEGSKA, per germline (reference sequence).

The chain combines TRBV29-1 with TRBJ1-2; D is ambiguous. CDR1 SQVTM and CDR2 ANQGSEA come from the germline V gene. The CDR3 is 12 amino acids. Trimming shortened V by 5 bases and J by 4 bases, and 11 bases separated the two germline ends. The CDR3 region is CSVQTSSYGYTF. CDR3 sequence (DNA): TGCAGCGTTCAGACATCTTCCTATGGCTACACCTTC.

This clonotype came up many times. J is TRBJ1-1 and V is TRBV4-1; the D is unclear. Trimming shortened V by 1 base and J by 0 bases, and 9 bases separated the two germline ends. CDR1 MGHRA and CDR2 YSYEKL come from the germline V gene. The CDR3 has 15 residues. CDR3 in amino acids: CASSQVVDLNTEAFF. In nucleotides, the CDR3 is TGCGCCAGCAGCCAAGTGGTGGACCTGAACACTGAAGCTTTCTTT.

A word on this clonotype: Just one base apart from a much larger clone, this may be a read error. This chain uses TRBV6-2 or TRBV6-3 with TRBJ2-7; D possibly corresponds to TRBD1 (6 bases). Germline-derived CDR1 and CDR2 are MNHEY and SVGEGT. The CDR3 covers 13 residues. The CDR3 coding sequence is TGTGTCAGCAGTTACACAGGGAACTACGAGCAGTACTTC. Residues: CVSSYTGNYEQYF.

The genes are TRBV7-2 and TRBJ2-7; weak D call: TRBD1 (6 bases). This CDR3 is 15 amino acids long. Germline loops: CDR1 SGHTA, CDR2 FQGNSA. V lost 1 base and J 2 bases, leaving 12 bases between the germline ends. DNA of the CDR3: TGTGCCAGCAGCTTAGTTCAGGGGATGACCTACGAGCAGTACTTC. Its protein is CASSLVQGMTYEQYF.

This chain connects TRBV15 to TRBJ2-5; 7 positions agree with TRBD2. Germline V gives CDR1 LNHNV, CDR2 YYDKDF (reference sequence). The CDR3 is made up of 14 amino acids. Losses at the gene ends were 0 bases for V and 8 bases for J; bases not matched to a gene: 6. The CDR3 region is CATSRDRGGTTQYF. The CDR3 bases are TGTGCCACCAGCAGAGATCGGGGAGGGACTACCCAGTACTTC.

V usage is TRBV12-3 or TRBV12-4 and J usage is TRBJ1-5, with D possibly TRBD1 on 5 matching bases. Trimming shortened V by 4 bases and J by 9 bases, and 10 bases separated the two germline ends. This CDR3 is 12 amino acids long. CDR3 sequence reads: CASSSGYRPQHF. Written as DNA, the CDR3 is TGTGCCAGCAGTTCAGGGTATCGGCCCCAGCATTTT.

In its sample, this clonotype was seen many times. In DNA, the CDR3 is TGTGCCAGCAGCGTAGCGCCGGACATCACCTACGAGCAGTACTTC. Protein sequence: CASSVAPDITYEQYF. The chain is built from TRBV9 and TRBJ2-7, with D tentatively TRBD1 (5 bases). Trimming took 0 bases from V and 2 from J, leaving 12 bases between them. Germline V gives CDR1 SGDLS, CDR2 YYNGEE. The CDR3 is 15 amino acids.

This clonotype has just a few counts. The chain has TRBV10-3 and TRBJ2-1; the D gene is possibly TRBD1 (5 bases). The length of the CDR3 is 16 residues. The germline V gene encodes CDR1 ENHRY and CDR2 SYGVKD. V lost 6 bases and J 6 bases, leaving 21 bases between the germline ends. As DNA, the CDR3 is TGTGCCATCAGCCCCATAGGTGGGGCAGTGAGCAATGAGCAGTTCTTC. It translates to CAISPIGGAVSNEQFF.

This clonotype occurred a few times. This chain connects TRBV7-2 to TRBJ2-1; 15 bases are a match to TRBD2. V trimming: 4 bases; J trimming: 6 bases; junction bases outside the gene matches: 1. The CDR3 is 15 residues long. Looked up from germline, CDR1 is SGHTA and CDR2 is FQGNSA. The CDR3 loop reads CASSWGLAGGNEQFF. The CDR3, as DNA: TGTGCCAGCAGCTGGGGACTAGCGGGAGGCAATGAGCAGTTCTTC. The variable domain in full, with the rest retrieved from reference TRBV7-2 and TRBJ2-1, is GAGVSQSPSNKVTEKGKDVELRCDPISGHTALYWYRQSLGQGLEFLIYFQGNSAPDKSGLPSDRFSAERTGGSVSTLTIQRTQQEDSAVYLCASSWGLAGGNEQFFGPGTRLTVL.

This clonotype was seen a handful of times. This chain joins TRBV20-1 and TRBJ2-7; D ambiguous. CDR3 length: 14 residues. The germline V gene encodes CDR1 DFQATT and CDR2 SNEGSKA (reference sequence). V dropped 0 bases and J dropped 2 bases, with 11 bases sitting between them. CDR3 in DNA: TGCAGTGCTAGAGAGGGCGGAGACCCCTACGAGCAGTACTTC. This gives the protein CSAREGGDPYEQYF.

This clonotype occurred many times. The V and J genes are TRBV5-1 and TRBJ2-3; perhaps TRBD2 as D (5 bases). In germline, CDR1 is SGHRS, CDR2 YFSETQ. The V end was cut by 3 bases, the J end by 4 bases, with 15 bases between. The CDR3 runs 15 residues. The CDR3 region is CASSSKLGSADTQYF. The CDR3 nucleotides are TGCGCCAGCAGCTCTAAGTTGGGTAGCGCAGATACGCAGTATTTT.

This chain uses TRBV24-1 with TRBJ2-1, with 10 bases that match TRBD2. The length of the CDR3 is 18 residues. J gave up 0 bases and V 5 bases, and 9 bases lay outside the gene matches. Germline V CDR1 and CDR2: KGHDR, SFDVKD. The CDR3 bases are TGTGCCACCAGTGGAGTTAGCGGGAGGTTGAGCTCCTACAATGAGCAGTTCTTC. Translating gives CATSGVSGRLSSYNEQFF.

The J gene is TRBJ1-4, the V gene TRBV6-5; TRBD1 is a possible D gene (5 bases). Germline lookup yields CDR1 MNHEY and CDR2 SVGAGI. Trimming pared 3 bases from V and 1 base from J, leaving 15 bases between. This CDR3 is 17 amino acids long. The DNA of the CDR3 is TGTGCCAGCAGTTATACACCGGGACCGGGAACTAATGAAAAACTGTTTTTT. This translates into CASSYTPGPGTNEKLFF.

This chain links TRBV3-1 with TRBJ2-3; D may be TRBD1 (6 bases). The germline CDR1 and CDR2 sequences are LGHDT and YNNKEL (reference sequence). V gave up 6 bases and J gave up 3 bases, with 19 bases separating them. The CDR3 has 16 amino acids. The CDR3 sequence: CASSRASPRGTDTQYF. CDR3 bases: TGTGCCAGCAGTCGGGCTAGCCCGAGGGGGACAGATACGCAGTATTTT.

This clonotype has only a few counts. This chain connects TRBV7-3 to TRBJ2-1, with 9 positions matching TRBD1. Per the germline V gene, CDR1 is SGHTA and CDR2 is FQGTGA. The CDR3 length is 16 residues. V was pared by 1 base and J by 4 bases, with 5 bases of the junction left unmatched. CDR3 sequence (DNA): TGTGCCAGCAGCTTAAATTCCGGACAGGGGTACAATGAGCAGTTCTTC. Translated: CASSLNSGQGYNEQFF.

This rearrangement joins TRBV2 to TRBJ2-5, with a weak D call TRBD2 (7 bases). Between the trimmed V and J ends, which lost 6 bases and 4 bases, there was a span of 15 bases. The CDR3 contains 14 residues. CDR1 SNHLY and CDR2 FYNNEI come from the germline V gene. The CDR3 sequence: CASRQTRGGETQYF. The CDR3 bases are TGTGCCAGCAGACAAACGAGGGGGGGAGAGACCCAGTACTTC.